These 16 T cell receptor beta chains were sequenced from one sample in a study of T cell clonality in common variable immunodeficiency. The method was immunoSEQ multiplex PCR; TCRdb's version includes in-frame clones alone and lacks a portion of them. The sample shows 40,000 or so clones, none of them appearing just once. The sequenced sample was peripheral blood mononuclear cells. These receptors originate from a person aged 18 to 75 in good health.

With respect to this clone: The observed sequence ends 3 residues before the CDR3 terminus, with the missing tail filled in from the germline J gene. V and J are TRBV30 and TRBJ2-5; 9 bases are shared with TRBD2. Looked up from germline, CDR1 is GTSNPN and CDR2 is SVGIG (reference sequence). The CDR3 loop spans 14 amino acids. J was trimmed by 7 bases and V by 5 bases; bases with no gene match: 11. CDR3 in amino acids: CAWLRRAGGRTQYF. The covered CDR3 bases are TGTGCCTGGCTAAGGCGAGCGGGAGGTCGGACC.

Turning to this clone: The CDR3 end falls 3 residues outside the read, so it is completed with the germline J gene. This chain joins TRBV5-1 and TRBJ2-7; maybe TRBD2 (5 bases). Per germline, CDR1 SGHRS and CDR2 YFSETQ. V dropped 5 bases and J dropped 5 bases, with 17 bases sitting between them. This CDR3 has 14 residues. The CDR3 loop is CASREVKAGNEQYF. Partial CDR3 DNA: TGCGCCAGCAGAGAGGTAAAGGCGGGTAACGAG.

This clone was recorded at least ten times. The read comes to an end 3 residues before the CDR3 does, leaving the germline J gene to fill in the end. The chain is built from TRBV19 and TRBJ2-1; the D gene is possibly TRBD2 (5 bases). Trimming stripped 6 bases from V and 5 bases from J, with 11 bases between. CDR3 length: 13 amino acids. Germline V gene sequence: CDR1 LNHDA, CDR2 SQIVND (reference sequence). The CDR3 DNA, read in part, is TGTGCCAGTAGACGGCTAGCTCACAATGAG. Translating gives CASRRLAHNE. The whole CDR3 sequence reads CASRRLAHNEQFF.

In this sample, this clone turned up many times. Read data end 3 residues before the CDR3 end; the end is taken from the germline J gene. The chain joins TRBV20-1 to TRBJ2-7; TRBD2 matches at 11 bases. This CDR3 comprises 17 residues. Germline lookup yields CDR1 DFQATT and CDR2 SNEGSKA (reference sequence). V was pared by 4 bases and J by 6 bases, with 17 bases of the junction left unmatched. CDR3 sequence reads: CSAIFVGISGRAFEQYF. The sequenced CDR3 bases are TGCAGTGCTATCTTTGTTGGGATTAGCGGGAGGGCCTTCGAG.

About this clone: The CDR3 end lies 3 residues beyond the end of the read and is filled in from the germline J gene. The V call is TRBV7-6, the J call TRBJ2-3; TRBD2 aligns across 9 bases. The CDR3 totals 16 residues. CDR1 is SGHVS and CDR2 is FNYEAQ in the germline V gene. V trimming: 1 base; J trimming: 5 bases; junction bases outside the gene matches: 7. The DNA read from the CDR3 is TGTGCCAGCAGCTTAGGGGCGGGAGGGCCGGTAGATACG. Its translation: CASSLGAGGPVDT. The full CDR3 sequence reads CASSLGAGGPVDTQYF.

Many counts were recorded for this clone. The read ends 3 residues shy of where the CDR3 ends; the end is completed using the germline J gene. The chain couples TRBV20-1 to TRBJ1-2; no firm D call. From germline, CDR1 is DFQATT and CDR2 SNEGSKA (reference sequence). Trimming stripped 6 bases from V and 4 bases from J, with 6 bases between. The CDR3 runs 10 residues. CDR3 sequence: CSALPYGYTF. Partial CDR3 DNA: TGCAGTGCCCTACCCTATGGC.

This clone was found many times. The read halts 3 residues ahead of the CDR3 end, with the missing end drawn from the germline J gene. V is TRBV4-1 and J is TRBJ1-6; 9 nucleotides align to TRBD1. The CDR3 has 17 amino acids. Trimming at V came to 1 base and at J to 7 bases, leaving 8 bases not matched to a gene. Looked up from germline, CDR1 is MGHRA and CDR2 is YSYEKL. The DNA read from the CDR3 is TGCGCCAGCAGCCAAGGCCGAGGGACAGGGAGGAATTCACCC. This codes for CASSQGRGTGRNSP. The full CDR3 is CASSQGRGTGRNSPLHF.

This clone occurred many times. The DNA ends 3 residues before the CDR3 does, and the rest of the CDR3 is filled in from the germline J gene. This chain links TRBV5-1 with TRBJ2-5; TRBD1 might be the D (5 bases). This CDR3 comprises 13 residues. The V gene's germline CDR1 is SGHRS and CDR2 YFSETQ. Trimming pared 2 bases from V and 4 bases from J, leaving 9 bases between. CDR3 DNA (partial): TGCGCCAGCAGCTTTGGCAGGGCAGAGACC. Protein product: CASSFGRAET. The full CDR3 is CASSFGRAETQYF.

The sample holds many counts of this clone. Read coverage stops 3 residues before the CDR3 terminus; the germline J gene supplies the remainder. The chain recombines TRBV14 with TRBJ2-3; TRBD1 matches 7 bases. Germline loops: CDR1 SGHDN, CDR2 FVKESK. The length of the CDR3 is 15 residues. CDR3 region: CASSYRGWYQETQYF. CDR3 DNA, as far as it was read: TGTGCCAGCAGTTACAGGGGATGGTACCAAGAGACG. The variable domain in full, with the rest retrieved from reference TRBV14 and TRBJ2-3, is EAGVTQFPSHSVIEKGQTVTLRCDPISGHDNLYWYRRVMGKEIKFLLHFVKESKQDESGMPNNRFLAERTGGTYSTLKVQPAELEDSGVYFCASSYRGWYQETQYFGPGTRLTVL.

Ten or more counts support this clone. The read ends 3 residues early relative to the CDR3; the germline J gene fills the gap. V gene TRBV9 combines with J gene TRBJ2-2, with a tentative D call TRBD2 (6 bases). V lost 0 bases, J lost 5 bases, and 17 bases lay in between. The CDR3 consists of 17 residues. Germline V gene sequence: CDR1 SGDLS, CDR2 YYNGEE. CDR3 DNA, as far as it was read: TGTGCCAGCAGCGTAGAGGCCGGGCGGGGTGGGACCGGGGAG. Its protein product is CASSVEAGRGGTGE. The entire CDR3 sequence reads CASSVEAGRGGTGELFF.

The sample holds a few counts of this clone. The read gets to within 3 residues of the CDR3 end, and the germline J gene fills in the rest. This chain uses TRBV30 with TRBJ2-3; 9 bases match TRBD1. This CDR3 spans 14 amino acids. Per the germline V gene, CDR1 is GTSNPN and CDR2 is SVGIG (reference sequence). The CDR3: CAWSEGQGRETQYF. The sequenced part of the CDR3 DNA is TGTGCCTGGAGTGAAGGACAGGGGCGAGAGACG.

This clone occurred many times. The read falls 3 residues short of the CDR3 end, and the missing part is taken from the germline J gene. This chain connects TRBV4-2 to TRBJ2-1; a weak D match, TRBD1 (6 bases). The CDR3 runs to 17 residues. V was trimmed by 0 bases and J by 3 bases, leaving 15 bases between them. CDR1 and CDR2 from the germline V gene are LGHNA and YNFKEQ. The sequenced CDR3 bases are TGTGCCAGCAGCCAAGATAAACAGGGTCGGATCTACAATGAG. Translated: CASSQDKQGRIYNE. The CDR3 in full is CASSQDKQGRIYNEQFF.

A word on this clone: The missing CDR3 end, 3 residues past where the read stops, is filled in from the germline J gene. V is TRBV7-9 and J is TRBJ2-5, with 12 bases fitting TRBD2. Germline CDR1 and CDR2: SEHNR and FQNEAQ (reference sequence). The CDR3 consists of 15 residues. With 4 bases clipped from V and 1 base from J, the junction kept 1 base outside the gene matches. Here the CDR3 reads CASSSGLAGQETQYF. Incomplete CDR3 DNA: TGTGCCAGCAGCTCGGGACTAGCGGGCCAAGAGACC.

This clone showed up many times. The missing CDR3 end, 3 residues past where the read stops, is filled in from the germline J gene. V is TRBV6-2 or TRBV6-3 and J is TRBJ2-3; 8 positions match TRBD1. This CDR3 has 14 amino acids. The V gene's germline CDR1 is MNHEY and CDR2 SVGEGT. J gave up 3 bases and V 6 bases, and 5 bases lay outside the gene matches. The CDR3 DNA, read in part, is TGTGCCAGCAGACGACAGGGGAGAACAGATACG. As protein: CASRRQGRTDT. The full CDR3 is CASRRQGRTDTQYF.

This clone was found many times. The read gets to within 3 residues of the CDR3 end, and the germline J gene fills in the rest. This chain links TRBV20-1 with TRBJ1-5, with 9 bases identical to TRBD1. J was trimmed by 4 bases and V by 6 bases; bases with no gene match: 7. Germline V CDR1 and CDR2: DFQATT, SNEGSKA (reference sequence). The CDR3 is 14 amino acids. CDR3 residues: CSAGGQGWNQPQHF. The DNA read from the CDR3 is TGCAGTGCAGGGGGACAGGGCTGGAATCAGCCC.

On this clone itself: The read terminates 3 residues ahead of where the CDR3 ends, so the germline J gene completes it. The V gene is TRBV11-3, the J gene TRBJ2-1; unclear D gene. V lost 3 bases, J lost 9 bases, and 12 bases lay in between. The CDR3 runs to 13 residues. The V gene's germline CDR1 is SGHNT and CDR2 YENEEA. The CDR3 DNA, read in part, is TGTGCCAGCAGCTTCGATTGGGCTGGTGAG. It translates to CASSFDWAGE. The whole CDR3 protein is CASSFDWAGEQFF.